Given below is one T cell receptor beta chain in context. The antigen is undetermined. The entry originates in a study of cytomegalovirus exposure and HLA in healthy donors. Broader study findings: The productive fraction for most TCR beta V segments was about 87% or about 30% in an earlier analysis. The authors excluded some V segments, including TRBV6-2 and TRBV6-3, as indistinguishable. While the bulk of TCR sequences proved rare, some public TCRs turned up in many donors.

PCR employed 60 Vbeta and 13 Jbeta primers. Assay used: immunoSEQ multiplex PCR; TCRdb lists only in-frame clones, some missing. Among 150,000 or so clones listed, roughly 80% were seen once. V was pared by 3 bases and J by 3 bases, with 8 bases of the junction left unmatched. CDR1 and CDR2 (germline): SNHLY, FYNNEI. The length of the CDR3 is 16 residues. This chain joins TRBV2 and TRBJ2-5; TRBD1 matches at 9 bases. This receptor was obtained from a female donor in good health and CMV-seronegative. The sample taken for sequencing was PBMCs. CDR3 nucleotides: TGTGCCAGCAGTGATAAAGACAGGGGGAGAGAAGAGACCCAGTACTTC. It specifies CASSDKDRGREETQYF.